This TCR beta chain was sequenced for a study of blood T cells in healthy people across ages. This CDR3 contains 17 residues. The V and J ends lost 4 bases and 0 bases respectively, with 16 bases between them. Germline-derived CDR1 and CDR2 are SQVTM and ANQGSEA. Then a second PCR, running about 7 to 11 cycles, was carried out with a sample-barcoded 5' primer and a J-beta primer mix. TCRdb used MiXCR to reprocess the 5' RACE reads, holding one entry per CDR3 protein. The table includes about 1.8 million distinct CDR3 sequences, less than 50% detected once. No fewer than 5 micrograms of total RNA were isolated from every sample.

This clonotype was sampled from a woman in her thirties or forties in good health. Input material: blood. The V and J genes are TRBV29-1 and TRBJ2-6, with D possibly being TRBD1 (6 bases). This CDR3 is CSVVSGTTTSGANVLTF. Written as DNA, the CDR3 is TGCAGCGTTGTTTCCGGGACAACCACCTCTGGGGCCAACGTCCTGACTTTC.